What follows describes a single T cell receptor beta chain. Its antigen remains unidentified. Base-call qualities are not available, and no considerably larger clone is one nucleotide away. Looking up the germline V gene yields CDR1 MNHEY and CDR2 SVGEGT. From its cysteine to its phenylalanine, the CDR3 spans 12 amino acids. This entry keeps only the CDR3 DNA: 36 bases, framed from base 1. The trim is 4 bases for V and 5 bases for J, with a gap of 9 bases between the germline ends. TCRbeta CDR3 regions were amplified from genomic DNA using the immunoSEQ Assay, a bias-controlled multiplex PCR. The paper's processing steps were these. The number of nucleated cells in each sample was estimated by amplification of reference gene primers within the assay. To quantify the absolute abundance of each unique TCRbeta CDR3 rearrangement, sequence reads were collapsed and filtered. For each sample, productive Simpson clonality was calculated as the square root of Simpson's diversity index over productive rearrangements. Here the immuneACCESS table is served through TCRdb, limited to in-frame sequences with V and J called. Missing clones are a known gap in these copies; in checked studies unresolved V genes cover under half, and the rest lacks a known reason. From that table come the V and J calls and clone size; the DNA was used to work out D and trimming. The sample has tens of thousands of clones on record, around 82% of them singletons. The ten most abundant clones make up about 18% of the sample.

The data were obtained in a study of blood T cell repertoires in COVID-19 (dated by TCRdb to about 2020). The study in broad terms: The collaborator samples originated in the United States, Italy and Spain and spanned the acute and convalescent phases of COVID-19. Where HLA class I and class II types were available, the types were taken from metadata supplied by the sample provider, not from assay-based typing. The repertoires were made available in a free public database intended to serve as a resource for research on the immune response to SARS-CoV-2. The samples were drawn from the first 160 participants of the ongoing ImmuneRACE study and from under 1,500 subjects provided by 6 global collaborators. The material from the prospective study consisted of cDNA or gDNA derived from T cells, B-cell-depleted T cells, or PBMCs. The sample metadata nearly always contained a de-identified subject ID, COVID-19 status, age in years and sex. The dataset comprised deeply sampled blood TCRbeta repertoires from subjects exposed to, actively infected with, or recovered from COVID-19. Broad study findings and their caveats: The amount of clinical and demographic metadata varied by source and participant and was provided uncurated.

Collaborating institutions collected whole blood in K2EDTA tubes following their own protocols. For TCRbeta analysis, collaborator samples were shipped as frozen whole blood, as isolated PBMCs, or as DNA extracted from either sample type. Recombination connected TRBV6-2 or TRBV6-3 to TRBJ2-7; TRBD2 is possibly the D segment (6 matching bases). The sample comprised peripheral blood. The TCR sequence derives from an older woman with acute or convalescent COVID-19. The CDR3 is CASSWGVHEQYF. The DNA reads as follows: TGTGCCAGCAGTTGGGGGGTACACGAGCAGTACTTC.